A single sample gave rise to the 16 T cell receptor beta chains below, sequenced in a study of technical replicates of blood from four donors. Generated by immunoSEQ multiplex PCR, the TCRdb table keeps only in-frame clones and is missing some. The sample has roughly 100,000 clones, approximately 94% seen once. Sample: T cells isolated from PBMCs. These receptors were collected from a human donor in good health.

This chain joins TRBV10-3 and TRBJ2-7, with a weak D call TRBD2 (7 bases). The V end was cut by 10 bases, the J end by 0 bases, with 19 bases between. CDR1 is ENHRY, CDR2 SYGVKD, per germline. The CDR3 is 15 amino acids. This chain's CDR3 is CATDGGDTSSYEQYF. As DNA, the CDR3 is TGTGCCACAGATGGGGGGGACACGAGCTCCTACGAGCAGTACTTC.

This sequence joins TRBV28 and TRBJ1-5; D remains ambiguous. There are 15 residues in the CDR3. V was trimmed by 6 bases and J by 6 bases, leaving 18 bases between them. From germline, CDR1 is MDHEN and CDR2 SYDVKM. The CDR3 DNA sequence: TGTGCCAGCAGCCTTGCGCCAAGGGCGGGTCAGCCCCAGCATTTT. Protein: CASSLAPRAGQPQHF.

The rearrangement joins TRBV15 to TRBJ2-1, with unresolved D. The germline CDR1 and CDR2 sequences are LNHNV and YYDKDF (reference sequence). The V gene lost 8 bases and the J gene lost 4 bases, with 9 bases spanning the gap. The CDR3 has 12 residues. CDR3 nucleotide sequence: TGTGCCACCGGAGTGCAATACAATGAGCAGTTCTTC. As protein: CATGVQYNEQFF.

DNA for the CDR3: TGTGCCAGCAGCCCCCGACTAGCGGGAGGGCCGAATGAGCAGTTCTTC. The encoded protein is CASSPRLAGGPNEQFF. The V and J genes are TRBV7-9 and TRBJ2-1, with 14 bases that match TRBD2. The CDR3 has 16 amino acids. The junction had 7 bases not matched to a gene; V was cut back by 5 bases and J by 7 bases. Looked up from germline, CDR1 is SEHNR and CDR2 is FQNEAQ (reference sequence).

The chain carries TRBV4-1 and TRBJ1-1; D may be TRBD1 (6 bases). V was clipped by 2 bases and J by 8 bases, with 15 bases between them. Germline-derived CDR1 and CDR2 are MGHRA and YSYEKL. The CDR3 runs to 14 residues. In nucleotides, the CDR3 is TGCGCCAGCAGCCAAAGGACAGACGTCCGAGAAGCTTTCTTT. Protein: CASSQRTDVREAFF.

The chain carries TRBV27 and TRBJ1-1; unclear D gene. The CDR3 is 13 residues long. Germline assignment: CDR1 MNHEY and CDR2 SMNVEV (reference sequence). V was clipped by 5 bases and J by 3 bases, with 10 bases between them. As DNA, the CDR3 is TGTGCCAGCAGTCTAGCAGCAGACACTGAAGCTTTCTTT. As protein: CASSLAADTEAFF.

J is TRBJ1-1 and V is TRBV27; D uncertain. V lost 9 bases and J lost 5, with 19 bases in between. Germline V gene sequence: CDR1 MNHEY, CDR2 SMNVEV (reference sequence). This CDR3 comprises 14 residues. CDR3 bases: TGTGCCAGTGCAACTCGGGAGGGCTGGACTGAAGCTTTCTTT. Protein product: CASATREGWTEAFF.

This sequence joins TRBV5-5 and TRBJ1-6, with D uncertain. The V gene's germline CDR1 is SGHKS and CDR2 YYEKEE (reference sequence). This CDR3 region has 16 residues. V lost 1 base, J lost 10 bases, and 18 bases lay in between. The CDR3 protein is CASSLFGPEGYSPLHF. The CDR3 bases are TGTGCCAGCAGCTTGTTCGGGCCGGAGGGATACTCACCCCTCCACTTT.

CDR3 region: CASSVGGRVPAETQYF. The CDR3 DNA reads as TGCGCCAGCAGCGTTGGGGGCCGGGTCCCGGCAGAGACCCAGTACTTC. This chain uses TRBV5-1 with TRBJ2-5, with D maybe TRBD1 (6 bases). V lost 4 bases and J 4 bases, leaving 20 bases between the germline ends. CDR1 and CDR2 (germline): SGHRS, YFSETQ. This CDR3 is built from 16 residues.

The gene calls are TRBV15 and TRBJ2-1; D unclear. V lost 1 base and J lost 4, with 14 bases in between. The germline V gene encodes CDR1 LNHNV and CDR2 YYDKDF (reference sequence). CDR3 size: 16 residues. CDR3 amino acids: CATSRAGLWAYNEQFF. CDR3 nucleotide sequence: TGTGCCACCAGCAGAGCAGGTTTATGGGCTTACAATGAGCAGTTCTTC.

This clone was detected a few times. V and J are TRBV27 and TRBJ1-1; D is undetermined. Germline V gene sequence: CDR1 MNHEY, CDR2 SMNVEV (reference sequence). The CDR3 spans 13 residues. Trimming pared 8 bases from V and 0 bases from J, leaving 10 bases between. The chain's CDR3 is CASGGPMNTEAFF. CDR3 nucleotides: TGTGCCAGCGGCGGCCCGATGAACACTGAAGCTTTCTTT.

V usage is TRBV19 and J usage is TRBJ1-3; maybe TRBD1 (6 bases). CDR3 length: 15 residues. The V end was cut by 5 bases, the J end by 0 bases, with 11 bases between. Germline V gene lookup returns CDR1 LNHDA and CDR2 SQIVND (reference sequence). The CDR3 loop is CASSFGGSSGNTIYF. In nucleotides, the CDR3 is TGTGCCAGTAGTTTTGGGGGCAGCTCTGGAAACACCATATATTTT.

The rearrangement uses TRBV5-6 and TRBJ2-7; TRBD1 is a possible D gene (6 bases). This CDR3 has 13 amino acids. Germline values: CDR1 SGHDT, CDR2 YYEEEE. Trimming took 4 bases from V and 3 from J, leaving 11 bases between them. The CDR3 reads CASSPGQRYEQYF. The DNA for the CDR3 is TGTGCCAGCAGCCCCGGACAGCGCTACGAGCAGTACTTC.

The V gene is TRBV5-1, the J gene TRBJ2-3; D perhaps matches TRBD1 (5 bases). CDR1 and CDR2 from the germline V gene are SGHRS and YFSETQ. The length of the CDR3 is 12 residues. Trimming cost V 4 bases and J 5 bases, with 8 bases left between them. The CDR3 loop is CASSMDIDTQYF. Here the CDR3 DNA reads TGCGCCAGCAGCATGGACATAGATACGCAGTATTTT.

The chain uses TRBV5-8 and TRBJ2-7; maybe TRBD1 (5 bases). CDR1 and CDR2 (germline): SGHTS, YDEGEE. The CDR3 has 15 residues. Deletions cut 4 bases from V and 2 bases from J, with 16 bases between. CDR3 protein: CASSLQGSATYEQYF. The CDR3 coding sequence is TGTGCCAGCAGCCTGCAGGGCTCGGCCACCTACGAGCAGTACTTC. Full variable domain (rest looked up from reference TRBV5-8 and TRBJ2-7): EAGVTQSPTHLIKTRGQQATLRCSPISGHTSVYWYQQALGLGLQFLLWYDEGEERNRGNFPPRFSGRQFPNYSSELNVNALELEDSALYLCASSLQGSATYEQYFGPGTRLTVT.

The chain has TRBV2 and TRBJ1-2, with D possibly TRBD1 on 5 matching bases. This CDR3 contains 15 residues. CDR1 is SNHLY and CDR2 is FYNNEI in the germline V gene. V was shortened by 1 base and J by 4 bases, with 13 bases between the two germline ends. CDR3 sequence (DNA): TGTGCCAGCAGTGAAGGAGGTCAGGGAATCTATGGCTACACCTTC. The encoded protein is CASSEGGQGIYGYTF.